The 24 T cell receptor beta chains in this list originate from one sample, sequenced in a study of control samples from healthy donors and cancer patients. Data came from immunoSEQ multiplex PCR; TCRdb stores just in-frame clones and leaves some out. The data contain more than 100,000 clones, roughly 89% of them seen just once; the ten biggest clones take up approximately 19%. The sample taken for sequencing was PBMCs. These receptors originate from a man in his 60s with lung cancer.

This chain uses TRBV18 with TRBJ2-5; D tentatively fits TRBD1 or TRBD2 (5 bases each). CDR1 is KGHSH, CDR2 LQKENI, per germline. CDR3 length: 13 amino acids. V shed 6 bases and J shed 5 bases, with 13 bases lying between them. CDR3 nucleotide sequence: TGTGCCAGCTCGCCGGGGACCTTGGAGACCCAGTACTTC. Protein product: CASSPGTLETQYF.

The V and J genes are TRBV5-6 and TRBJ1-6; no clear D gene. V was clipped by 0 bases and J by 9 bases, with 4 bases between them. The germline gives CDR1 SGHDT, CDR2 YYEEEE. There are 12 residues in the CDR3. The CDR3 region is CASSLGFSPLHF. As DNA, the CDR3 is TGTGCCAGCAGCTTGGGGTTTTCACCCCTCCACTTT.

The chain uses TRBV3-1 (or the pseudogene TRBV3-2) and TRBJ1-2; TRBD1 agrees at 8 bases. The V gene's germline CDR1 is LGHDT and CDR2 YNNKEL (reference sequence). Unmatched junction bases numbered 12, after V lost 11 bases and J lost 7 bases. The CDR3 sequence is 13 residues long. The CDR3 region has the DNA TGTGCCGGACAGGGCCCAGGGGTGGTTGGCTACACCTTC. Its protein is CAGQGPGVVGYTF.

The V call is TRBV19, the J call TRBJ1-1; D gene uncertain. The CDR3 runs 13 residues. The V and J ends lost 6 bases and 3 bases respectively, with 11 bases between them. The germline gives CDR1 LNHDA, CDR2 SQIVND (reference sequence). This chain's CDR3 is CASSVQADTEAFF. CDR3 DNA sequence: TGTGCCAGTAGCGTCCAGGCGGACACTGAAGCTTTCTTT.

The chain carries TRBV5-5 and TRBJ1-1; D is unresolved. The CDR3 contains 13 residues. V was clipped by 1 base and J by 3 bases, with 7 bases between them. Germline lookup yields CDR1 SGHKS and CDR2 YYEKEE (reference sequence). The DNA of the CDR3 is TGTGCCAGCAGCTTGATTGTGGACACTGAAGCTTTCTTT. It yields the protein CASSLIVDTEAFF.

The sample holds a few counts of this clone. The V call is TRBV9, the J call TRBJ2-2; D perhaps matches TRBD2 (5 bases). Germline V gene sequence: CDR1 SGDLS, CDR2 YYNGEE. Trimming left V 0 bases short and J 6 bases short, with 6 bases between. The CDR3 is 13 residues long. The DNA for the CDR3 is TGTGCCAGCAGCGTAGCGGGGTCCGGGGAGCTGTTTTTT. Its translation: CASSVAGSGELFF. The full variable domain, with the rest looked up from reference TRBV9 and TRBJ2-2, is DSGVTQTPKHLITATGQRVTLRCSPRSGDLSVYWYQQSLDQGLQFLIQYYNGEERAKGNILERFSAQQFPDLHSELNLSSLELGDSALYFCASSVAGSGELFFGEGSRLTVL.

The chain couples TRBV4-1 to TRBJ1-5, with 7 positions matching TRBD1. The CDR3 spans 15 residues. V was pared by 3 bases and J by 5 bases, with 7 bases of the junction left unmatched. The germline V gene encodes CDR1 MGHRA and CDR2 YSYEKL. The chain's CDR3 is CASSQANRGDQPQHF. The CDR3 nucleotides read TGCGCCAGCAGCCAGGCCAACAGGGGCGATCAGCCCCAGCATTTT.

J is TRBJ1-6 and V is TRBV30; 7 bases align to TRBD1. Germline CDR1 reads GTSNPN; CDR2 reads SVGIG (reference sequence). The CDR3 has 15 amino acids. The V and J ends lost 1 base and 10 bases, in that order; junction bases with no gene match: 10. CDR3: CAWSETYRGRSPLHF. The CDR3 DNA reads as TGTGCCTGGAGTGAAACCTACAGGGGAAGATCACCCCTCCACTTT.

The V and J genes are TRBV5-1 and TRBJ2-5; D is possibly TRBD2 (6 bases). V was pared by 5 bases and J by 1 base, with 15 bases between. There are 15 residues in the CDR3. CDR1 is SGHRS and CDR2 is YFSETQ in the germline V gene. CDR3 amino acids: CASSQKNGGQETQYF. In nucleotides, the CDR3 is TGCGCCAGCAGTCAGAAGAACGGGGGCCAAGAGACCCAGTACTTC.

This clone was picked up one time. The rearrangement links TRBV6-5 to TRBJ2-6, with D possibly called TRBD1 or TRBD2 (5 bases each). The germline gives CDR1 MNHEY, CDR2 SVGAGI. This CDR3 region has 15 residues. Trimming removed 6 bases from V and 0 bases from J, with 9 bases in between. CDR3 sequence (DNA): TGTGCCAGCAGCTGGGACCACTCTGGGGCCAACGTCCTGACTTTC. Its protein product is CASSWDHSGANVLTF.

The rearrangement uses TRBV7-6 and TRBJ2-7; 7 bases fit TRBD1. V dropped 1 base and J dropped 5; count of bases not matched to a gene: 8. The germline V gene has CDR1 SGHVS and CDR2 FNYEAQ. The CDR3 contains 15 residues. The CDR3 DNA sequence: TGTGCCAGCAGCTTAGGACAGGGAGTGTCTCACGAGCAGTACGTC. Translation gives CASSLGQGVSHEQYV.

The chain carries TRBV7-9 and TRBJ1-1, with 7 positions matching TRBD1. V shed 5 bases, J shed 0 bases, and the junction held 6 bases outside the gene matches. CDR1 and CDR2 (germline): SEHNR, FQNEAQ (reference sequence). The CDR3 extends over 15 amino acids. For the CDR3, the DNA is TGTGCCAGCAGCCAACCGGGACAGATGAACACTGAAGCTTTCTTT. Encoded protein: CASSQPGQMNTEAFF. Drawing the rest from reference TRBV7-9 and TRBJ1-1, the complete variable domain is DTGVSQNPRHKITKRGQNVTFRCDPISEHNRLYWYRQTLGQGPEFLTYFQNEAQLEKSRLLSDRFSAERPKGSFSTLEIQRTEQGDSAMYLCASSQPGQMNTEAFFGQGTRLTVV.

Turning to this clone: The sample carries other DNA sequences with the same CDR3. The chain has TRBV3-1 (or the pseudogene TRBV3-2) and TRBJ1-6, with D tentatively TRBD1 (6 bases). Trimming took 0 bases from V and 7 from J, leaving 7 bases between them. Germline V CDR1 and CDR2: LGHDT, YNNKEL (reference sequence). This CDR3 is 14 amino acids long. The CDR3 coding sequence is TGTGCCAGCAGCCAAGAAAGGGGGAATTCACCCCTCCACTTT. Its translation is CASSQERGNSPLHF.

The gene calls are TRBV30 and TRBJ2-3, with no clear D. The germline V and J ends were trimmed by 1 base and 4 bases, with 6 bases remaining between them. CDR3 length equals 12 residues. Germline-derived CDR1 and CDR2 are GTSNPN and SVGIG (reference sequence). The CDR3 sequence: CAWSATPDTQYF. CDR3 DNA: TGTGCCTGGAGTGCCACACCAGATACGCAGTATTTT.

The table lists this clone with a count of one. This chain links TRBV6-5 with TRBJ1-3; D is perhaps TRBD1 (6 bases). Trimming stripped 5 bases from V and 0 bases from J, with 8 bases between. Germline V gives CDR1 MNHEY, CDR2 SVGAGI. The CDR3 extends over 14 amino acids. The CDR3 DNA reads TGTGCCAGCAGTACAGGGTACTCTGGAAACACCATATATTTT. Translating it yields CASSTGYSGNTIYF.

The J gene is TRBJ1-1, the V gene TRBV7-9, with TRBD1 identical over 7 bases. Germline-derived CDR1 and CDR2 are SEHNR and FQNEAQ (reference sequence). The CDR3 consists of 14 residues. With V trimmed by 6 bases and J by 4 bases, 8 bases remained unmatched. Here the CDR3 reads CASRAPGTVTEAFF. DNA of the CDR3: TGTGCCAGCAGAGCTCCCGGGACAGTCACTGAAGCTTTCTTT.

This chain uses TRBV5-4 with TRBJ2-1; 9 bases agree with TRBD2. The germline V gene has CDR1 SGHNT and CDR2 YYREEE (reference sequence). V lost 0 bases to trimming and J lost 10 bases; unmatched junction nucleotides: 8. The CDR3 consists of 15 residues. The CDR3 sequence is CASSLEQRGAAEQFF. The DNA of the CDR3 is TGTGCCAGCAGCTTGGAACAGCGGGGGGCCGCAGAGCAGTTCTTC.

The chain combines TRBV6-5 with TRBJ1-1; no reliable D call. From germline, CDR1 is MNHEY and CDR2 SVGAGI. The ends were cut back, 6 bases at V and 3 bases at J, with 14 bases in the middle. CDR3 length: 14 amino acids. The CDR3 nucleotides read TGTGCCAGCAGCCAGCCCCGCCTGCACACTGAAGCTTTCTTT. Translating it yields CASSQPRLHTEAFF.

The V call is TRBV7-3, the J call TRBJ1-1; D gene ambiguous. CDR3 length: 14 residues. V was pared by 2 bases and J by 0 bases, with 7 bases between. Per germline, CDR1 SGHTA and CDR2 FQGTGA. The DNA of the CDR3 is TGTGCCAGCAGCTTAGATAACATGAACACTGAAGCTTTCTTT. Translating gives CASSLDNMNTEAFF. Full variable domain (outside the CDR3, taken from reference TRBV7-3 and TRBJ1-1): GAGVSQTPSNKVTEKGKYVELRCDPISGHTALYWYRQSLGQGPEFLIYFQGTGAADDSGLPNDRFFAVRPEGSVSTLKIQRTERGDSAVYLCASSLDNMNTEAFFGQGTRLTVV.

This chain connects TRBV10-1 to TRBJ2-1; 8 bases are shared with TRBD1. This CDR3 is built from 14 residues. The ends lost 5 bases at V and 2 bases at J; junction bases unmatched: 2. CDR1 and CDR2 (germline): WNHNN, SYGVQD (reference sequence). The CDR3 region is CASSSGGAYNEQFF. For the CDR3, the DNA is TGCGCCAGCAGTTCAGGGGGCGCCTACAATGAGCAGTTCTTC.

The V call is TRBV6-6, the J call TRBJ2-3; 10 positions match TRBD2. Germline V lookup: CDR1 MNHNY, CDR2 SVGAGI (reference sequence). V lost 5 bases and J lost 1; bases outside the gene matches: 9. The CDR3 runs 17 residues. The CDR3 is CASSLGTSAGRTDTQYF. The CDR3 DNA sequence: TGTGCCAGCAGTCTCGGGACTAGCGCTGGGCGCACAGATACGCAGTATTTT.

The CDR3 DNA follows: TGTGCCAGCAGCTTGCGACAGGGAAACACTGAAGCTTTCTTT. It encodes CASSLRQGNTEAFF. The gene calls are TRBV5-6 and TRBJ1-1, with 7 bases lining up with TRBD1. The germline V gene encodes CDR1 SGHDT and CDR2 YYEEEE. J gave up 2 bases and V 1 base, and 2 bases lay outside the gene matches. The CDR3 totals 14 residues. Full variable domain (missing parts from reference TRBV5-6 and TRBJ1-1): DAGVTQSPTHLIKTRGQQVTLRCSPKSGHDTVSWYQQALGQGPQFIFQYYEEEERQRGNFPDRFSGHQFPNYSSELNVNALLLGDSALYLCASSLRQGNTEAFFGQGTRLTVV.

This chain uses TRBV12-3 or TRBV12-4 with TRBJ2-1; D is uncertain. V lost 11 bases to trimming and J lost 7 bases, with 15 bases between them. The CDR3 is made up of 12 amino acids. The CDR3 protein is CAVRVLSNEQFF. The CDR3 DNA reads TGTGCCGTCCGGGTGCTGAGTAATGAGCAGTTCTTC.

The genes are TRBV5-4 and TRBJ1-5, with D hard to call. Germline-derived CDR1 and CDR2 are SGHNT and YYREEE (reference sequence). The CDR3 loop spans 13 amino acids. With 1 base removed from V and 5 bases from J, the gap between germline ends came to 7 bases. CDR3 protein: CASSLTGYQPQHF. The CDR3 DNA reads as TGTGCCAGCAGCTTGACTGGCTATCAGCCCCAGCATTTT.